A selection of T cell receptor beta chains follows, all from one sample in a study of blood T cell repertoires in COVID-19. Sequencing used immunoSEQ multiplex PCR; TCRdb keeps in-frame clones, though not all of them. The table records some 360,000 clones, approximately 89% of them present only once. The sample comprised peripheral blood. Receptors were obtained from a woman aged 60 to 75 with COVID-19, enrolled during active disease. CDR3s include the opening cysteine and the closing phenylalanine or tryptophan. The D gene is left open where the match is weak. Clone size is given for some rows only: seen once, a few or many times, or a class if the clone is expanded.

>TRBD1|TRBV6-4|-|TRBJ2-3
CASRGQGTDTQYF
TGTGCCAGCAGAGGACAGGGCACAGATACGCAGTATTTT
>-|TRBV7-9|-|TRBJ1-4
CASSNGAVTNEKLFF
TGTGCCAGCAGCAATGGGGCAGTAACTAATGAAAAACTGTTTTTT
>-|TRBV6-1|-|TRBJ2-7
CASSARTLTGSYEQYF
TGTGCCAGCAGTGCCCGGACCTTAACGGGGTCCTACGAGCAGTACTTC
>-|TRBV18|-|TRBJ1-5
CASSPRGGRVHQPQHF
TGTGCCAGCTCACCACGGGGTGGGAGGGTTCATCAGCCCCAGCATTTT
>-|TRBV11-2|-|TRBJ1-1
CASSIRARGGSEAFF
TGTGCCAGCAGTATCAGGGCGCGCGGGGGATCTGAAGCTTTCTTT
>-|TRBV27|-|TRBJ2-3
CASSSGGTPRGDTQYF
TGTGCCAGCAGTTCAGGGGGGACCCCTCGGGGAGATACGCAGTATTTT
>-|TRBV15|-|TRBJ2-5
CATSRDVAVGQETQYF
TGTGCCACCAGCAGAGATGTGGCGGTGGGGCAGGAGACCCAGTACTTC
>TRBD1|TRBV19|once|TRBJ2-1
CARGTGGGNEQFF
TGTGCCAGGGGGACAGGGGGCGGCAATGAGCAGTTCTTC
>TRBD1|TRBV5-1|-|TRBJ2-1
CASSSLQTGLAYNEQFF
TGCGCCAGCAGCTCCCTCCAGACAGGGTTGGCTTACAATGAGCAGTTCTTC
>TRBD1|TRBV28|-|TRBJ1-5
CASSLLGQGAFSNQPQHF
TGTGCCAGCAGCCTTTTAGGACAGGGGGCTTTTAGCAATCAGCCCCAGCATTTT
>TRBD2|TRBV6-5|-|TRBJ2-3
CASSPQGGADTQYF
TGTGCCAGCAGCCCGCAGGGAGGGGCAGATACGCAGTATTTT
>TRBD1|TRBV6-6|-|TRBJ1-1
CASSPRDSLNTEAFF
TGTGCCAGCAGTCCCCGGGACAGCTTGAACACTGAAGCTTTCTTT
>-|TRBV28|-|TRBJ1-3
CASSLYPVTNTIYF
TGTGCCAGCAGTTTATATCCGGTCACAAACACCATATATTTT
>-|TRBV23-1|-|TRBJ1-1
CASSQSIGGDEAFF
TGCGCCAGCAGTCAATCGATAGGGGGGGATGAAGCTTTCTTT